These 12 T cell receptor beta chains were all obtained from the same sample, sequenced in a study of blood T cells in healthy people across ages (dated by TCRdb to about 2015). Library creation used 5' RACE. For sequencing, an Illumina HiSeq 2500 was employed. A second about 7 to 11 cycle PCR used a sample-barcoded 5' primer and a J-beta primer mix. Using fastp at Q25 and MiXCR, TCRdb reprocessed the public reads and kept productive beta chains. Here each entry gathers all rows of one CDR3 protein and keeps the most common genes and DNA. For this sample there are some 1.7 million distinct CDR3 sequences; roughly 28% appear just once. In total, the top ten clones hold approximately 7.7% of the sample. Specimen: blood. The receptors were gathered from a young woman in good health.

To note about this clonotype: A read error is possible here, since a much larger clone lies one base away. This chain links TRBV27 with TRBJ2-4; 7 bases align to TRBD1. Germline values: CDR1 MNHEY, CDR2 SMNVEV (reference sequence). The CDR3 is 13 residues long. CDR3 sequence: CASGLRGQEEQYF. The CDR3 DNA is TGTGCCAGCGGTTTAAGAGGACAGGAGGAGCAGTACTTC.

The genes are TRBV15 and TRBJ1-2; 7 nucleotides line up with TRBD1. The V and J ends lost 3 bases and 8 bases, in that order; junction bases with no gene match: 12. Germline loops: CDR1 LNHNV, CDR2 YYDKDF (reference sequence). This CDR3 region has 15 residues. The CDR3 sequence is CATSRKPRGEGGYTF. CDR3 DNA: TGTGCCACCAGCAGGAAACCCAGGGGGGAAGGAGGCTACACCTTC.

This clonotype has a count of ten or more. The chain uses TRBV29-1 and TRBJ2-1; 13 bases map to TRBD2. Germline trimming cut 7 bases from V and 7 bases from J; bases unmatched to any gene: 7. The length of the CDR3 is 14 residues. Germline CDR1 is SQVTM and CDR2 is ANQGSEA. The DNA for the CDR3 is TGCAGCGCCCGAACTAGCGGGAGGGAGAATGAGCAGTTCTTC. It codes for CSARTSGRENEQFF.

This clonotype came up a few times. The CDR3 spells CASAYGYTF. CDR3 nucleotide sequence: TGTGCCAGCGCCTATGGCTACACCTTC. The V and J genes are TRBV7-9 and TRBJ1-2, with D uncertain. V lost 8 bases and J lost 4, with 2 bases in between. The CDR3 loop spans 9 amino acids. Germline assignment: CDR1 SEHNR and CDR2 FQNEAQ (reference sequence).

The chain has TRBV6-5 and TRBJ1-3, with D maybe TRBD1 (6 bases). Trimming took 8 bases from V and 4 from J, leaving 18 bases between them. The V gene's germline CDR1 is MNHEY and CDR2 SVGAGI. The CDR3 has 15 amino acids. Here the CDR3 DNA reads TGTGCCAGCTACCGTCCCACCAGGGGAGGAAACACCATATATTTT. This translates into CASYRPTRGGNTIYF.

The sample holds many counts of this clonotype. The chain joins TRBV10-3 to TRBJ2-7; D is unclear. The CDR3 is 12 amino acids. CDR1 is ENHRY, CDR2 SYGVKD, per germline. The V end lost 4 bases, the J end lost 2 bases, and 6 bases lay between the germline ends. The DNA for the CDR3 is TGTGCCATCAGTGTCGACACCTACGAGCAGTACTTC. Translation gives CAISVDTYEQYF.

This clonotype was counted at least ten times. The rearrangement links TRBV12-3 or TRBV12-4 to TRBJ1-4, with D unclear. The CDR3 is 11 amino acids. The V and J ends lost 4 bases and 5 bases respectively, with 2 bases between them. CDR3: CASSSNEKLFF. The CDR3 DNA is TGTGCCAGCAGTTCAAATGAAAAACTGTTTTTT.

As for this clonotype: A much larger clonotype is one base distant, so this may be a read error. The chain joins TRBV20-1 to TRBJ2-7, with TRBD1 matching 7 bases. CDR1 and CDR2 (germline): DFQATT, SNEGSKA (reference sequence). This CDR3 has 15 amino acids. With V trimmed by 5 bases and J by 6 bases, 16 bases remained unmatched. The CDR3 nucleotides read TGCAGTGCTGGAATCTCGACAGGGATTAGGGTCGAGCAGTACTTC. Its protein is CSAGISTGIRVEQYF.

This sequence joins TRBV24-1 and TRBJ2-3, with TRBD1 matching 7 bases. This CDR3 region has 14 residues. Trimming removed 9 bases from V and 5 bases from J; junction bases left unmatched: 10. Germline-derived CDR1 and CDR2 are KGHDR and SFDVKD. The CDR3: CATSDRNRVDTQYF. DNA of the CDR3: TGTGCCACCTCGGACAGGAACCGGGTAGATACGCAGTATTTT.

This clonotype was seen a handful of times. The rearrangement uses TRBV11-2 and TRBJ2-5; either TRBD1 or TRBD2 may fit D (5 bases each). With 5 bases removed from V and 5 bases from J, the gap between germline ends came to 18 bases. The germline CDR1 and CDR2 sequences are SGHAT and FQNNGV. The CDR3 consists of 15 residues. CDR3: CASSPVGARGETQYF. The CDR3 DNA sequence: TGTGCCAGCAGCCCTGTCGGGGCGAGAGGGGAGACCCAGTACTTC.

The sample holds a few counts of this clonotype. The rearrangement joins TRBV29-1 to TRBJ2-5; D gene unclear. V dropped 5 bases and J dropped 4 bases, with 14 bases sitting between them. The CDR3 runs to 13 residues. CDR1 and CDR2 (germline): SQVTM, ANQGSEA. CDR3 in DNA: TGCAGCGTTAGATTGGTGGTCGGAGAGACCCAGTACTTC. It yields the protein CSVRLVVGETQYF.

This clonotype occurred a few times. The CDR3 DNA sequence: TGCGCCAGCAGCCTAAAACAGGGAGACACTGAAGCTTTCTTT. Translation gives CASSLKQGDTEAFF. V is TRBV5-1 and J is TRBJ1-1; a weak D match, TRBD1 (6 bases). The germline gives CDR1 SGHRS, CDR2 YFSETQ. This CDR3 is built from 14 residues. Deletions cut 4 bases from V and 3 bases from J, with 13 bases between.